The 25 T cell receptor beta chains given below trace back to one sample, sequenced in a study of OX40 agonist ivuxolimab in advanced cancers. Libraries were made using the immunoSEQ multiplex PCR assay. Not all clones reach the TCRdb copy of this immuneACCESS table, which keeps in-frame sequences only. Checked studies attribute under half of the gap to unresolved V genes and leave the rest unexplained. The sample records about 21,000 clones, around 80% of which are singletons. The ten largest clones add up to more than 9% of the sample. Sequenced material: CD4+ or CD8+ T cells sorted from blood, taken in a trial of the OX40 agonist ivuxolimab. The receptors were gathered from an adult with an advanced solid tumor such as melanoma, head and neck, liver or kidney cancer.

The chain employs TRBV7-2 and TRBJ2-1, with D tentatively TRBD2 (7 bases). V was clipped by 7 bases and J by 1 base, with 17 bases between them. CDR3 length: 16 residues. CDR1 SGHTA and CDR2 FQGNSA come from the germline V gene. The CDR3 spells CASTSGRGASYNEQFF. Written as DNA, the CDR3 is TGTGCCAGCACCTCGGGGAGGGGGGCGTCCTACAATGAGCAGTTCTTC.

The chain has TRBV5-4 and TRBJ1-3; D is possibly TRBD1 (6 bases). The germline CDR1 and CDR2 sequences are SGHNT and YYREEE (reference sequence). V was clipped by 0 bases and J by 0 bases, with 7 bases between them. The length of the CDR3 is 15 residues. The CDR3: CASSLVGGSGNTIYF. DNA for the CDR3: TGTGCCAGCAGCTTGGTAGGGGGCTCTGGAAACACCATATATTTT.

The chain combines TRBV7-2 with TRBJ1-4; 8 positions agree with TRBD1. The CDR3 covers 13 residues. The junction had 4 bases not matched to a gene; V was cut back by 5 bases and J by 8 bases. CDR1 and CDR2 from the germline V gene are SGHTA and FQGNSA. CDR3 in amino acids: CASSPDRVEKLFF. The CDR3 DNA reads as TGTGCCAGCAGCCCGGACAGGGTGGAAAAACTGTTTTTT.

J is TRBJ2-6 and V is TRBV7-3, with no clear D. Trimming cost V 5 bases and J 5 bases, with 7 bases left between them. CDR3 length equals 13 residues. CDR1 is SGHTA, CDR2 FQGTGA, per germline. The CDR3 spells CASSRTRANVLTF. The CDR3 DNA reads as TGTGCCAGCAGCCGGACGCGGGCCAACGTCCTGACTTTC. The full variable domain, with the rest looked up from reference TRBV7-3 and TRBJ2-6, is GAGVSQTPSNKVTEKGKYVELRCDPISGHTALYWYRQSLGQGPEFLIYFQGTGAADDSGLPNDRFFAVRPEGSVSTLKIQRTERGDSAVYLCASSRTRANVLTFGAGSRLTVL.

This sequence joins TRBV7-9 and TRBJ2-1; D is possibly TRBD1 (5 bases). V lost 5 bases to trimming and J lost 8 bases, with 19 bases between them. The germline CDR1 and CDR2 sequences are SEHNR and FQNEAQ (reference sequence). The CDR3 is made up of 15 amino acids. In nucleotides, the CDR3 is TGTGCCAGCAGCACCGGACAACCACCTACCTATGAGCAGTTCTTC. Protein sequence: CASSTGQPPTYEQFF. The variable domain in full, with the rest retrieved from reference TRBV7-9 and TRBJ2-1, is DTGVSQNPRHKITKRGQNVTFRCDPISEHNRLYWYRQTLGQGPEFLTYFQNEAQLEKSRLLSDRFSAERPKGSFSTLEIQRTEQGDSAMYLCASSTGQPPTYEQFFGPGTRLTVL.

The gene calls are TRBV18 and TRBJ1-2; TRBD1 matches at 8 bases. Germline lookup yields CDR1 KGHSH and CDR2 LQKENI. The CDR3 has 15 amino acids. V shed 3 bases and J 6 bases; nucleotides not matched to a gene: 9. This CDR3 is CASSPMTGDQNGYTF. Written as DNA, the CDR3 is TGTGCCAGCTCACCCATGACAGGGGATCAGAATGGCTACACCTTC.

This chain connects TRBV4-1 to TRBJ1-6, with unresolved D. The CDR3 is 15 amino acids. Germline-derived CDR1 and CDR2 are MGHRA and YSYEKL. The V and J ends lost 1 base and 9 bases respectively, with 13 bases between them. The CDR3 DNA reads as TGCGCCAGCAGCCAAGGGACCCATAACGCTTCACCCCTCCACTTT. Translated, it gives CASSQGTHNASPLHF.

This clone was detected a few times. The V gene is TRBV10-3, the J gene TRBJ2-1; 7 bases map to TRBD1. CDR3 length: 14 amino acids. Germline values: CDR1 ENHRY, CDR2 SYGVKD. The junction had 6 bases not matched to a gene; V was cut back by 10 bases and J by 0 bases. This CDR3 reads CATQTGNSYNEQFF. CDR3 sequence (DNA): TGTGCCACCCAGACAGGGAACTCCTACAATGAGCAGTTCTTC.

The CDR3 DNA reads TGTGCCAGCAGCTTAAGAGGGGACAAAAACATTCAGTACTTC. Encoded protein: CASSLRGDKNIQYF. The chain couples TRBV7-3 to TRBJ2-4, with D perhaps being TRBD1 or TRBD2 (5 bases each). There are 14 residues in the CDR3. Germline values: CDR1 SGHTA, CDR2 FQGTGA. V was clipped by 1 base and J by 3 bases, with 7 bases between them.

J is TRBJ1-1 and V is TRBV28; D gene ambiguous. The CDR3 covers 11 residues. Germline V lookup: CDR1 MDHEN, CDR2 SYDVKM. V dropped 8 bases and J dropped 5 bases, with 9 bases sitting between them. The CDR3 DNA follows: TGTGCCAGCGGCGGCGGAACTGAAGCTTTCTTT. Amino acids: CASGGGTEAFF. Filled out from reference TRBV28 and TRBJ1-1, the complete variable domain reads DVKVTQSSRYLVKRTGEKVFLECVQDMDHENMFWYRQDPGLGLRLIYFSYDVKMKEKGDIPEGYSVSREKKERFSLILESASTNQTSMYLCASGGGTEAFFGQGTRLTVV.

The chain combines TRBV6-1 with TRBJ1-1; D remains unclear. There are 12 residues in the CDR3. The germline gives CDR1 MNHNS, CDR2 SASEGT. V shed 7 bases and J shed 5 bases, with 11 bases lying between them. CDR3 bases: TGTGCCAGCAAGTTCAGTTGGACTGAAGCTTTCTTT. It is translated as CASKFSWTEAFF.

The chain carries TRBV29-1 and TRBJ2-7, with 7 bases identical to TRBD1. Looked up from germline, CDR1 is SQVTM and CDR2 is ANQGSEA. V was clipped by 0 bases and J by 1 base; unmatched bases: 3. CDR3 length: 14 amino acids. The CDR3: CSVEDGTESYEQYF. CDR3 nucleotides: TGCAGCGTTGAAGACGGGACAGAATCCTACGAGCAGTACTTC.

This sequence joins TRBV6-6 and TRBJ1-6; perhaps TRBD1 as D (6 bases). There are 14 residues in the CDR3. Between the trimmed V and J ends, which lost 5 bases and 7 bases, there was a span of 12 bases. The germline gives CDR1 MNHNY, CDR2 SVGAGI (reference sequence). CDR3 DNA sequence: TGTGCCAGCAGTACCCGACAGGAGAATTCACCCCTCCACTTT. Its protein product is CASSTRQENSPLHF.

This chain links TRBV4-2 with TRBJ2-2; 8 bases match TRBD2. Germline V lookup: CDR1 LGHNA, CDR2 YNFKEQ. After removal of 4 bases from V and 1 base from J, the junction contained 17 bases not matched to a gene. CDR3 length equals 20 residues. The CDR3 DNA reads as TGTGCCAGCAGCCGTGCACCCACAAGAATGGCGGGGGGGAACACCGGGGAGCTGTTTTTT. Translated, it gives CASSRAPTRMAGGNTGELFF.

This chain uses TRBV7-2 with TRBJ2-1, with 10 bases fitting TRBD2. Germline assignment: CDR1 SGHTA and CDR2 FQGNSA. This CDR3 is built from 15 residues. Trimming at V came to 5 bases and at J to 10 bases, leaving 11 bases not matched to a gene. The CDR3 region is CASSAQRGGAEEQFF. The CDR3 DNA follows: TGTGCCAGCAGCGCCCAGCGGGGGGGGGCAGAGGAGCAGTTCTTC.

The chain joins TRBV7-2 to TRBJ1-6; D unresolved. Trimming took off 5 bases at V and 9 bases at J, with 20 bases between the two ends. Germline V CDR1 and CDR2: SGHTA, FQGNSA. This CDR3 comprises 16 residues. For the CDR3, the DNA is TGTGCCAGCAGCAAAAGGGAGGGTTCCTTTCCTTCACCCCTCCACTTT. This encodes CASSKREGSFPSPLHF.

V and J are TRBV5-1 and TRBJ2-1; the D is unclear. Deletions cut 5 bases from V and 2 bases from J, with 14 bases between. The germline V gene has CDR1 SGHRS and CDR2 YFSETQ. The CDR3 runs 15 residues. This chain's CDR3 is CASRENTGAYNEQFF. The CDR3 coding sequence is TGCGCCAGCAGGGAGAACACCGGAGCCTACAATGAGCAGTTCTTC.

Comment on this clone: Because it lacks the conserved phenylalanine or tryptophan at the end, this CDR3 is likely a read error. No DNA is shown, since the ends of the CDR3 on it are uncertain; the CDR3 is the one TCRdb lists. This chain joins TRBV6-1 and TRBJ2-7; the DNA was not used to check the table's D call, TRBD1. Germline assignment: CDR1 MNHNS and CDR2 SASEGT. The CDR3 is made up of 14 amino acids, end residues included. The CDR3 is CASSDRDRGGPLEL.

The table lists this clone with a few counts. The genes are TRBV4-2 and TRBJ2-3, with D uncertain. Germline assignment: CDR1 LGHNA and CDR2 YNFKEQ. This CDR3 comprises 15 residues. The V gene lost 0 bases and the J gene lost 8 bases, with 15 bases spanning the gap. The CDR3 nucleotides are TGTGCCAGCAGCCAAGAACCCCCAGGTTTCGGTACGCAGTATTTT. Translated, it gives CASSQEPPGFGTQYF.

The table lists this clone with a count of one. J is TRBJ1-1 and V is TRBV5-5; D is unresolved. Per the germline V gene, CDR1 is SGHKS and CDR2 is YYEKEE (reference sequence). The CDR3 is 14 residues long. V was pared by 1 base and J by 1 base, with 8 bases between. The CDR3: CASSLSGSNTEAFF. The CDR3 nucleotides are TGTGCCAGCAGCTTGTCGGGGTCGAACACTGAAGCTTTCTTT.

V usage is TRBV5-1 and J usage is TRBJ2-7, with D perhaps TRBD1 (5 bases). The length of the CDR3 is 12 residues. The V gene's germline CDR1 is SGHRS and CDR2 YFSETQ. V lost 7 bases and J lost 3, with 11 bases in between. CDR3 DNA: TGCGCCAGCGGGGCCCCCGGCTACGAGCAGTACTTC. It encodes CASGAPGYEQYF.

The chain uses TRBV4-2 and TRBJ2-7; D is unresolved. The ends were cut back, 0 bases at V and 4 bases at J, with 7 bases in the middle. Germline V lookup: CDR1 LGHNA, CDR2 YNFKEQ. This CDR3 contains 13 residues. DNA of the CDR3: TGTGCCAGCAGCCAAGAAGTTACGTACGAGCAGTACTTC. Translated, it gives CASSQEVTYEQYF.

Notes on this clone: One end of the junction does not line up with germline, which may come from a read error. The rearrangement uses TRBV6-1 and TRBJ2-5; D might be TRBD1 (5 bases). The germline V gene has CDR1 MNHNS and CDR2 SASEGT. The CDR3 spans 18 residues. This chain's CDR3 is CASSEASWGTDQQGTQYF. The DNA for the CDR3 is TGTGCCAGCAGTGAAGCGTCGTGGGGCACCGACCAGCAAGGGACCCAGTACTTC.

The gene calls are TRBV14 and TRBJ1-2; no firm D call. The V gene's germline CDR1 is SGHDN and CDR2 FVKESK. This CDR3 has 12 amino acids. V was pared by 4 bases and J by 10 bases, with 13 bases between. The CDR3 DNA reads TGTGCCAGCAGCCGGGCCTCTACATCCTACACCTTC. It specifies CASSRASTSYTF.

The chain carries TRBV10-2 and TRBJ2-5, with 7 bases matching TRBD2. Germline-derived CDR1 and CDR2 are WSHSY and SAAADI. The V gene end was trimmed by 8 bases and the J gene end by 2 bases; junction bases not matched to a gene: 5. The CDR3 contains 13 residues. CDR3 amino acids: CASGGGTQETQYF. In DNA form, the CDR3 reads TGCGCCAGCGGGGGGGGTACTCAAGAGACCCAGTACTTC.